This T cell receptor beta chain was observed in a study of radiotherapy plus CTLA-4 blockade in lung cancer. For the study at large: Roughly 17% of enrolled patients responded objectively, and around 30% had disease control.

The method was immunoSEQ multiplex PCR; TCRdb's version includes in-frame clones alone and lacks a portion of them. The table lists 15,000 to 20,000 clones, roughly 86% of them singletons, with around 24% in the top ten. Looked up from germline, CDR1 is WNHNN and CDR2 is SYGVQD (reference sequence). The CDR3 has 15 residues. Trimming removed 3 bases from V and 3 bases from J, with 15 bases in between. Study-wide findings and caveats: TCR clones from tumors expanded in blood after radiotherapy plus ipilimumab.

Worth noting for this clone: Its cognate antigen is unknown.

Sequencing used peripheral blood, obtained from a patient treated with radiotherapy plus ipilimumab. The origin of this receptor is a human donor with non-small cell lung cancer whose response to radiotherapy plus ipilimumab could not be evaluated. The chain joins TRBV10-1 to TRBJ2-7; D may be TRBD2 (5 bases). The CDR3 is CASSDGVPPDYEQYF. Here the CDR3 DNA reads TGCGCCAGCAGTGACGGGGTACCCCCGGACTACGAGCAGTACTTC.